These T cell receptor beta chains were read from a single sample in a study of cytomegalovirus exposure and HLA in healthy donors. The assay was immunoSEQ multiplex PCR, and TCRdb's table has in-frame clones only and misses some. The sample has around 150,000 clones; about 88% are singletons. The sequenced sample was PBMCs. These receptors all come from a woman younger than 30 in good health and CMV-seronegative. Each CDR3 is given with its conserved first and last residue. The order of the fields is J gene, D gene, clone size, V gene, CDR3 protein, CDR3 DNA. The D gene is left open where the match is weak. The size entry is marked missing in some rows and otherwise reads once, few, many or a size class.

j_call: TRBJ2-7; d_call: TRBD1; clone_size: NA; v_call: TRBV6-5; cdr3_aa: CASSYRGQSSYEQYF; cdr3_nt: TGTGCCAGCAGTTATAGGGGACAGAGCTCCTACGAGCAGTACTTC
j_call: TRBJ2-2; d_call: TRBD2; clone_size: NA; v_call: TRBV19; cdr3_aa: CASSPGTINTGELFF; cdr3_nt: TGTGCCAGCTCTCCGGGGACTATAAACACCGGGGAGCTGTTTTTT
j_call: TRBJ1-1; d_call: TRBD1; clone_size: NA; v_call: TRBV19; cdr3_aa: CASKDRVNTEAFF; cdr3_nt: TGTGCCAGTAAGGACAGGGTGAACACTGAAGCTTTCTTT
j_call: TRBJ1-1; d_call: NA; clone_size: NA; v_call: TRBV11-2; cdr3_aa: CASSYREWGPEAFF; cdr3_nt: TGTGCCAGCAGCTACAGGGAATGGGGCCCTGAAGCTTTCTTT
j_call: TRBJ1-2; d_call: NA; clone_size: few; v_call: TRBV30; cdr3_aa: CAWGQTYGYTF; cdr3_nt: TGTGCCTGGGGACAGACCTATGGCTACACCTTC
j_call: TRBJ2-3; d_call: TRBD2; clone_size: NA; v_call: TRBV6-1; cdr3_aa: CASSGILAGRTDTQYF; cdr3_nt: TGTGCCAGCAGTGGAATACTAGCGGGGCGCACAGATACGCAGTATTTT
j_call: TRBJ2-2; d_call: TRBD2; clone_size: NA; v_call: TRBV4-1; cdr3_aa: CASSQQPVSGANTGELFF; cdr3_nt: TGCGCCAGCAGCCAACAACCAGTCAGCGGGGCTAACACCGGGGAGCTGTTTTTT
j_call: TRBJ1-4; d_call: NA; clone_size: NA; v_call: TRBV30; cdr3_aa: CAWSVSFEKLFF; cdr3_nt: TGTGCCTGGAGTGTAAGCTTTGAAAAACTGTTTTTT
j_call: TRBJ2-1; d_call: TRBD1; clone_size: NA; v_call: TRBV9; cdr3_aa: CASSAGGKKSPYNEQFF; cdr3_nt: TGTGCCAGCAGCGCAGGGGGTAAGAAAAGCCCTTACAATGAGCAGTTCTTC
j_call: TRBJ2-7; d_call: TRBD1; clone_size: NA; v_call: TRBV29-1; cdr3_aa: CSVNRQGAADEQYF; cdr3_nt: TGCAGCGTAAATCGACAGGGGGCGGCGGACGAGCAGTACTTC
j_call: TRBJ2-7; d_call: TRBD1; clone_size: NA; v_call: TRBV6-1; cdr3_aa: CASSVTGDEQYF; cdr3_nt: TGTGCCAGCAGTGTAACAGGGGACGAGCAGTACTTC
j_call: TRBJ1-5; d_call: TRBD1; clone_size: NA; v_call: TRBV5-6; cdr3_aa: CASSSATGVIQPQHF; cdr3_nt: TGTGCCAGCAGCTCCGCAACAGGGGTGATTCAGCCCCAGCATTTT
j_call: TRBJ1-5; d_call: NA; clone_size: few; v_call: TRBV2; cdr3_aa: CASRIIRGQPQHF; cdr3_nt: TGTGCCAGCCGGATAATCAGGGGTCAGCCCCAGCATTTT
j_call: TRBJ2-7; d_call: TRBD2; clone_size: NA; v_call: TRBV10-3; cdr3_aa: CAISESDSGTSMYF; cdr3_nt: TGTGCCATCAGTGAGTCGGACTCCGGGACTAGCATGTACTTC
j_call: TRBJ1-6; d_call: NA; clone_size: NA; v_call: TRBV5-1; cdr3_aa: CASSLGSTTNNSPLHF; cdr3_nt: TGCGCCAGCAGCTTAGGTAGCACAACCAATAATTCACCCCTCCACTTT
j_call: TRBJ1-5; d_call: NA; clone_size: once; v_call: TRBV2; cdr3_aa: CASSERVGQNQPQHF; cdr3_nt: TGTGCCAGCAGTGAAAGAGTTGGGCAGAATCAGCCCCAGCATTTT
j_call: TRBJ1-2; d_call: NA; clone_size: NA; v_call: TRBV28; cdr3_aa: CASSTQVDSYGYTF; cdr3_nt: TGTGCCAGCAGTACGCAAGTGGACAGCTATGGCTACACCTTC
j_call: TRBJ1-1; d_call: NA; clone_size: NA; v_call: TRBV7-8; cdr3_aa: CASSLGPGVNTEAFF; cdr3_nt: TGTGCCAGCAGCTTAGGTCCGGGGGTGAACACTGAAGCTTTCTTT
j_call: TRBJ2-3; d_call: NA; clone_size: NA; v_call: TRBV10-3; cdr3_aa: CAISEPPDSSTDTQYF; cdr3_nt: TGTGCCATCAGTGAGCCCCCAGACTCTAGCACAGATACGCAGTATTTT
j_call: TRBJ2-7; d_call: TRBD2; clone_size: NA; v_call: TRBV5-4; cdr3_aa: CASSWKGLPHEQYF; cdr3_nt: TGTGCCAGCAGCTGGAAGGGACTACCCCACGAGCAGTACTTC
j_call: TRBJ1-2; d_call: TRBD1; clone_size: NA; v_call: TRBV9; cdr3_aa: CASSFLDRDYGYTF; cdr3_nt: TGTGCCAGCAGCTTCCTGGACAGGGACTATGGCTACACCTTC
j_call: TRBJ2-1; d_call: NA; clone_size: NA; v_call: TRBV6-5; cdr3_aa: CASSYDGSSYNEQFF; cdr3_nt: TGTGCCAGCAGTTACGATGGGAGCTCCTACAATGAGCAGTTCTTC
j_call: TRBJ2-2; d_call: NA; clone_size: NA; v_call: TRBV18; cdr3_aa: CASSPPRATGELFF; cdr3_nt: TGTGCCAGCTCACCACCACGAGCTACCGGGGAGCTGTTTTTT
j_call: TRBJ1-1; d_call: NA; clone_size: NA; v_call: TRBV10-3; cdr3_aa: CAISESREMNTEAFF; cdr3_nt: TGTGCCATCAGTGAATCGAGGGAAATGAACACTGAAGCTTTCTTT
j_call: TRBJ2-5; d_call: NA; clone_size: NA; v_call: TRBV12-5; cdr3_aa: CASGWDLAETQYF; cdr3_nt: TGTGCTAGTGGTTGGGATCTAGCGGAGACCCAGTACTTC
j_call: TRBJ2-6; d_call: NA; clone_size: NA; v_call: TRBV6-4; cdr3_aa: CASSDEDGRPPADLTF; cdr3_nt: TGTGCCAGCAGTGACGAAGACGGCAGGCCGCCGGCCGACCTGACTTTC
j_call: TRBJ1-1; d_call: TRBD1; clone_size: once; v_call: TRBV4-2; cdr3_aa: CASRQDRSWDTEAFF; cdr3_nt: TGTGCCAGCCGGCAGGACAGGAGTTGGGACACTGAAGCTTTCTTT
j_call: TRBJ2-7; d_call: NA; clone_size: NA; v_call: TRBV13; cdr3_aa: CASSLTGEVLSYEQYF; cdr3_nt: TGTGCCAGCAGCTTAACAGGGGAGGTTTTGTCCTACGAGCAGTACTTC
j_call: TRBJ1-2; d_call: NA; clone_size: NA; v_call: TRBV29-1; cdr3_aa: CSVDYREGGYTF; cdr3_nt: TGCAGCGTTGATTACAGGGAGGGTGGCTACACCTTC
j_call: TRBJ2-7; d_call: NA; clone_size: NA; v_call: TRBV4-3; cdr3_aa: CASSQFTVDYEQYF; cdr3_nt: TGCGCCAGCAGCCAATTCACGGTCGACTACGAGCAGTACTTC
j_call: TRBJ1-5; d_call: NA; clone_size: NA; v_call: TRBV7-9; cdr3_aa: CASSSKGEAGNQPQHF; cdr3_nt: TGTGCCAGCAGCTCGAAAGGGGAGGCAGGCAATCAGCCCCAGCATTTT
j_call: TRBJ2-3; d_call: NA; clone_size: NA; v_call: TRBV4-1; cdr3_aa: CASAKTWRAGLKADTQYF; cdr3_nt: TGCGCCAGCGCTAAAACCTGGAGAGCGGGTCTAAAGGCAGATACGCAGTATTTT
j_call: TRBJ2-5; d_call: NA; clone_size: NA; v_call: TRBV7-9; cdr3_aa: CASSLGRRGIRETQYF; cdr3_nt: TGTGCCAGCAGCTTAGGGAGAAGGGGCATTCGGGAGACCCAGTACTTC
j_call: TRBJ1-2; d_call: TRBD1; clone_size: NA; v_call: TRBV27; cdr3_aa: CASSPRPDRARGYTF; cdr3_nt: TGTGCCAGCAGTCCCCGCCCCGACAGGGCACGTGGCTACACCTTC
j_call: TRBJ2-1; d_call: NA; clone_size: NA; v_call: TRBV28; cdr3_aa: CASSLRGFGYNEQFF; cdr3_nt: TGTGCCAGCAGTTTACGGGGATTTGGGTACAATGAGCAGTTCTTC
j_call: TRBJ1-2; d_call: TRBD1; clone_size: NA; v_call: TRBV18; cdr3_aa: CASSPLEGTEFYGYTF; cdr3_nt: TGTGCCAGCTCACCTCTCGAAGGGACAGAATTTTATGGCTACACCTTC
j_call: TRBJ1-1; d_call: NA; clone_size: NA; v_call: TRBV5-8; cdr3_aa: CASSLERGLGNTEAFF; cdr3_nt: TGTGCCAGCAGCTTGGAGCGGGGCCTGGGTAACACTGAAGCTTTCTTT
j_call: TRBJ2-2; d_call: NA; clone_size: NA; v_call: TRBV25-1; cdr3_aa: CASSAINTGELFF; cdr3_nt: TGTGCCAGCAGTGCAATTAACACCGGGGAGCTGTTTTTT
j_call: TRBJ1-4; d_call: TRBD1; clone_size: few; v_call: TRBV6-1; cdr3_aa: CASSDGGTGRLFF; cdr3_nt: TGTGCCAGCAGTGATGGGGGGACAGGGAGGCTGTTTTTT
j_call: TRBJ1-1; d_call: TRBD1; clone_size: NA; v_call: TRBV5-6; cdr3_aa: CASSRAGGFTEAFF; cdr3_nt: TGTGCCAGCAGTCGCGCAGGGGGCTTCACTGAAGCTTTCTTT
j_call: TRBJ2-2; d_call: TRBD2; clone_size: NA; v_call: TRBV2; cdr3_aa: CASKATLAGEIFFGTGELFF; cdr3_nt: TGTGCCAGCAAGGCCACCCTAGCGGGGGAGATTTTTTTCGGCACCGGGGAGCTGTTTTTT
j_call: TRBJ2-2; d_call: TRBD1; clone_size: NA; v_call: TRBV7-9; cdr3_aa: CASSRDRLNTGELFF; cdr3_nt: TGTGCCAGCAGTAGGGACAGGTTAAACACCGGGGAGCTGTTTTTT